This record looks at one TCR beta chain sequence and its context. The target antigen is unknown. This specimen belongs to a study of T-cell reconstitution after alpha-beta-depleted transplantation in children. General study results and limits: Newly produced T cells mostly accounted for T-cell counts and diversity one year post-transplant. Surviving recipient cells, namely T cells and thymic progenitors, were the source of high day-60 TCRbeta diversity in some patients. Reportedly, alpha-beta T cells present about two months post-transplant originated from several hundred expanded clones of graft origin.

Researchers prepared the TCRbeta library using unique molecular identifiers, the study reports. TCRdb reprocessed the PCR reads with MiXCR, giving one entry per CDR3 protein. This sample has about 500,000 distinct CDR3 sequences, with around 10% found just once. Sequenced material: PBMCs, mostly from graft donor cells, taken 180 days after TCRalphabeta/CD19-depleted stem cell transplant. The sequence was obtained from a female patient aged 2-10 years who had a stem cell transplant for aplastic anemia, so the T cells may come from the graft donor.

CDR3 loop: CSVEGGQGLDEKLFF. In nucleotides, the CDR3 is TGCAGCGTTGAAGGGGGACAGGGGTTGGATGAAAAACTGTTTTTT. The chain has TRBV29-1 and TRBJ1-4, with 10 bases that match TRBD1. The V segment lost 1 base and the J segment 6 bases; nucleotides outside the gene matches: 5. The CDR3 loop spans 15 amino acids. Per germline, CDR1 SQVTM and CDR2 ANQGSEA.